This TCR beta chain was identified in a study of T cells in Graves' hyperthyroidism and ophthalmopathy. The V gene lost 1 base and the J gene lost 4 bases, with 7 bases spanning the gap. The CDR3 is 12 residues long. Germline V gene sequence: CDR1 DFQATT, CDR2 SNEGSKA (reference sequence). RNA transcripts gave rise to amplified TCR beta CDR3 regions. RT-PCR in the first round (using the HTBI primer set) targeted the TCR CDR3. TCRdb redid the calling of the multiplex PCR reads with MiXCR, one entry per CDR3 protein. Among about 560,000 distinct CDR3 sequences listed, around 14% were seen once. In its sample, this clonotype was seen a few times.

This TCR derives from a woman aged 25-40 years with Graves' hyperthyroidism. The source material was blood. The chain links TRBV20-1 to TRBJ1-2; D remains ambiguous. CDR3 bases: TGCAGTGCTAGAGGGAATACCTATGGCTACACCTTC. Residues: CSARGNTYGYTF.